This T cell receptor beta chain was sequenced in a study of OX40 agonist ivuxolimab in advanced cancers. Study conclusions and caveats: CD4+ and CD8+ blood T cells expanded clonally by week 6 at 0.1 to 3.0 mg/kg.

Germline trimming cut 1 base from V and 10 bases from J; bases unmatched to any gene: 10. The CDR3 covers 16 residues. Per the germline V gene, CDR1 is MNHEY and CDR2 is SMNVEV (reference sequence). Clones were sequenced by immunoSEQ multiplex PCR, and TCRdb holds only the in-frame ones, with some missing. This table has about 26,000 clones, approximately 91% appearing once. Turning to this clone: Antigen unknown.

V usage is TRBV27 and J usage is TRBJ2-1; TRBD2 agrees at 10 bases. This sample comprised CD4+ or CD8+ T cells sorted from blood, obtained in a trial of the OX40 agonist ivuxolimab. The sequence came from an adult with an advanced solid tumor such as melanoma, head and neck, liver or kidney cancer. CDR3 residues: CASSLWLAGDLGEQFF. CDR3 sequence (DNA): TGTGCCAGCAGTTTATGGCTAGCGGGAGATTTAGGGGAGCAGTTCTTC.